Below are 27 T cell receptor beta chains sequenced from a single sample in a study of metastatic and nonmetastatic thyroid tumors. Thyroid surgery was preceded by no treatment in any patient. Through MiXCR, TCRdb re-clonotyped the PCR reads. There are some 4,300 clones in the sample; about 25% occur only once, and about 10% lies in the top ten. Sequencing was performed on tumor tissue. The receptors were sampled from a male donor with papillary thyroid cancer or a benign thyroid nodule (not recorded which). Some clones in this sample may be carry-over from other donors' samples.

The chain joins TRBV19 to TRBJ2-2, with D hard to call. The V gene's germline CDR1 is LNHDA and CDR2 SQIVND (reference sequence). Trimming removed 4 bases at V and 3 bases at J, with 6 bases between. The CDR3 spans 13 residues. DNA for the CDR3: TGTGCCAGTAGTACAGTGTACACCGGGGAGCTGTTTTTT. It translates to CASSTVYTGELFF.

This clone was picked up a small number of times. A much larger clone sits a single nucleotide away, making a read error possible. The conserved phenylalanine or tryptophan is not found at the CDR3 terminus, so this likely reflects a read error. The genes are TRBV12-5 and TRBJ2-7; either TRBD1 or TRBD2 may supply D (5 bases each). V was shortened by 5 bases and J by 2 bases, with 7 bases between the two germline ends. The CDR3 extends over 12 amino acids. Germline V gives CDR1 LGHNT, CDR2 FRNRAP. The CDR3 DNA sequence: TGTGCTAGTGGTCAGGGACCCTACGAGCAGTACCTC. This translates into CASGQGPYEQYL.

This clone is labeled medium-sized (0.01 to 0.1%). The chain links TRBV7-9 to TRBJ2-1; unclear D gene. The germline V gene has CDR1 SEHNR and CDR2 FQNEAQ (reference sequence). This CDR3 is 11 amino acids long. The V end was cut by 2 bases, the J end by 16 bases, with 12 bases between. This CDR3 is CASSLSEIHFF. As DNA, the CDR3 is TGTGCCAGCAGCTTATCTGAGATCCATTTCTTC.

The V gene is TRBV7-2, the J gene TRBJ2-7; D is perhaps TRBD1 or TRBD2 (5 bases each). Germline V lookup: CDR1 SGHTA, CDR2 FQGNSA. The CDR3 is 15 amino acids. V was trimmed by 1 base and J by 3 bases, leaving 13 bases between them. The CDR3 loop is CASSLGDGGLYEQYF. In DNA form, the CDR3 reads TGTGCCAGCAGCTTAGGGGACGGAGGCCTCTACGAGCAGTACTTC. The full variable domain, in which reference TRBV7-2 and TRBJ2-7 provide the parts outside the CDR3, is GAGVSQSPSNKVTEKGKDVELRCDPISGHTALYWYRQSLGQGLEFLIYFQGNSAPDKSGLPSDRFSAERTGGSVSTLTIQRTQQEDSAVYLCASSLGDGGLYEQYFGPGTRLTVT.

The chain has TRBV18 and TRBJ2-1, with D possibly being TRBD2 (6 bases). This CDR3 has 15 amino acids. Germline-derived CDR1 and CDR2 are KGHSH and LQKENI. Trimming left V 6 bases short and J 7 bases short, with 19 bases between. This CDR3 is CASSPRDSWTNEQFF. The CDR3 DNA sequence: TGTGCCAGCTCGCCCCGGGACTCCTGGACGAATGAGCAGTTCTTC.

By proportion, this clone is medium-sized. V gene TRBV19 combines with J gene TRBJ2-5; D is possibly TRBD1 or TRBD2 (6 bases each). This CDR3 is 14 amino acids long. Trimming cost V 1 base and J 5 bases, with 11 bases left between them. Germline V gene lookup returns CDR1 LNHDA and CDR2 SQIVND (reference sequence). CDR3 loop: CASSIGRGSETQYF. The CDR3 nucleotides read TGTGCCAGTAGTATAGGGAGGGGGAGTGAGACCCAGTACTTC.

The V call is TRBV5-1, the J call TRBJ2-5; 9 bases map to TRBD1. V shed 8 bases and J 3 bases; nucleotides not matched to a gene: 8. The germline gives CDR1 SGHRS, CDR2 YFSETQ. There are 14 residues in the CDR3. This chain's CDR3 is CARSKGTGKETQYF. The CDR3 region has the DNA TGCGCCAGGAGCAAAGGGACAGGGAAAGAGACCCAGTACTTC.

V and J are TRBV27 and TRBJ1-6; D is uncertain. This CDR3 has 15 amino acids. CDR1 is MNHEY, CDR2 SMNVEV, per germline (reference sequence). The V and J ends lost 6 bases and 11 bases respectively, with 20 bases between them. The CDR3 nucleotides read TGTGCCAGCAGCATTACACCAGTTGGCGGTCCACCCCTCCACTTT. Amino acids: CASSITPVGGPPLHF.

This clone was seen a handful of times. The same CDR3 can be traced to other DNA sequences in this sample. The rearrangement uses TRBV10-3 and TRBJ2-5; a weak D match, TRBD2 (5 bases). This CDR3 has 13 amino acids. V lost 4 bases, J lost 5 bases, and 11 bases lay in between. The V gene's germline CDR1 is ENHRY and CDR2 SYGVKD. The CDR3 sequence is CAISVSGEETQYF. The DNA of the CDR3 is TGTGCCATCAGTGTCAGCGGTGAGGAGACCCAGTACTTC.

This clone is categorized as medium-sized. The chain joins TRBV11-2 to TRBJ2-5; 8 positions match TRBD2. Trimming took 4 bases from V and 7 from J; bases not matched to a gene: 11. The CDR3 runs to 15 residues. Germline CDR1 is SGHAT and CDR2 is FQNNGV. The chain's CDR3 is CASSSRAGRAGTQYF. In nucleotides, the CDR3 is TGTGCCAGCAGCTCCAGGGCCGGGAGGGCCGGGACCCAGTACTTC.

Written as DNA, the CDR3 is TGTGCCACCGGGGGACTAGCGCAGAACACCGGGGAGCTGTTTTTT. This translates into CATGGLAQNTGELFF. The V and J genes are TRBV24-1 and TRBJ2-2; 10 nucleotides agree with TRBD2. The germline CDR1 and CDR2 sequences are KGHDR and SFDVKD. The CDR3 is 15 residues long. V lost 9 bases, J lost 1 base, and 4 bases stayed unmatched.

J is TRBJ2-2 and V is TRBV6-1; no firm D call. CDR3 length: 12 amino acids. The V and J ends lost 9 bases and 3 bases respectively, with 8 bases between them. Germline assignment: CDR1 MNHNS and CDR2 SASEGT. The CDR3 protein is CASGHHTGELFF. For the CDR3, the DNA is TGTGCCAGTGGGCACCACACCGGGGAGCTGTTTTTT.

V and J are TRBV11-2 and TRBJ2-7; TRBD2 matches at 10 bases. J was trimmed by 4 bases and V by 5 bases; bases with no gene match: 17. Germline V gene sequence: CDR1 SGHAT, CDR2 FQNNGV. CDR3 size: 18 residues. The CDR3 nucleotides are TGTGCCAGCAGCCCCGGGGTGCTAGCGGGAGTTGAGGTGTACGAGCAGTACTTC. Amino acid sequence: CASSPGVLAGVEVYEQYF.

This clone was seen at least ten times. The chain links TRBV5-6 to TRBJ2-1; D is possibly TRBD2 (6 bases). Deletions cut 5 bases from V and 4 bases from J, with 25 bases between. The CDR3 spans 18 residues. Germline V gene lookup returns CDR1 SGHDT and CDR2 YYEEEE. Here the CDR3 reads CASRRYPLAEGRYNEQFF. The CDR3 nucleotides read TGTGCCAGCAGACGCTATCCCTTGGCGGAGGGGCGTTACAATGAGCAGTTCTTC.

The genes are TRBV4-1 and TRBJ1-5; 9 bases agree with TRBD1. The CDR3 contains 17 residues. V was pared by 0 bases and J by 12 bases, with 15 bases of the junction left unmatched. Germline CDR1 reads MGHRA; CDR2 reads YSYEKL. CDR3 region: CASSQDLWDRDIMGQHF. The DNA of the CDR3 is TGCGCCAGCAGCCAAGATCTATGGGACAGGGATATCATGGGCCAGCATTTT.

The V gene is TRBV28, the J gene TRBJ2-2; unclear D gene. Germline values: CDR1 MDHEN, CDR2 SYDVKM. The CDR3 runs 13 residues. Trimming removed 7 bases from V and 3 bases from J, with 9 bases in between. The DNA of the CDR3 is TGTGCCAGCACCCAATGGTACACCGGGGAGCTGTTTTTT. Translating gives CASTQWYTGELFF.

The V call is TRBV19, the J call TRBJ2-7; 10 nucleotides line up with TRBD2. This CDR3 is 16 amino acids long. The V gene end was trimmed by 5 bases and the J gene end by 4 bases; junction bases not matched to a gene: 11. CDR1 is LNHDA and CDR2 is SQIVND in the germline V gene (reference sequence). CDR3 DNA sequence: TGTGCCAGTAGTCGGGGCCTAGCGGGAGTCGGTTACGAGCAGTACTTC. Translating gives CASSRGLAGVGYEQYF.

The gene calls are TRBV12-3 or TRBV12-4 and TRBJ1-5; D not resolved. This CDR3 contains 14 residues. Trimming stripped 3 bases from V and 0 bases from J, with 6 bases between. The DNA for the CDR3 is TGTGCCAGCAGTTTGCAGGTTAGCAATCAGCCCCAGCATTTT. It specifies CASSLQVSNQPQHF.

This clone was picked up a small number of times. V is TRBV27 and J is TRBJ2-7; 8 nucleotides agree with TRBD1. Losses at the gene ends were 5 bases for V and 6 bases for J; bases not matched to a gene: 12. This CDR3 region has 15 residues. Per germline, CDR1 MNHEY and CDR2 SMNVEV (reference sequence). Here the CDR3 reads CASSPGTGGPCEQYF. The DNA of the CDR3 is TGTGCCAGCAGTCCCGGGACAGGCGGACCGTGCGAGCAGTACTTC.

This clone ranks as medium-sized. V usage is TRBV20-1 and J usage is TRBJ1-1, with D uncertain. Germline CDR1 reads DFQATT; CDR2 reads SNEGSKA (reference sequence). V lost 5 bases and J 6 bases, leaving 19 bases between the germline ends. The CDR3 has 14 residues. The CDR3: CSALWQTVFAEAFF. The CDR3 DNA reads TGCAGTGCTCTTTGGCAGACGGTTTTCGCTGAAGCTTTCTTT.

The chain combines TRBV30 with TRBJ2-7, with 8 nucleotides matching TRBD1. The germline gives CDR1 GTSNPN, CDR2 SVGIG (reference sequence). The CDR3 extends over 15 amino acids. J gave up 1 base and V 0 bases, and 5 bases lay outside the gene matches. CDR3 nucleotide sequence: TGTGCCTGGAGTGTACCGGGACAGGTATCCTACGAGCAGTACTTC. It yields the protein CAWSVPGQVSYEQYF.

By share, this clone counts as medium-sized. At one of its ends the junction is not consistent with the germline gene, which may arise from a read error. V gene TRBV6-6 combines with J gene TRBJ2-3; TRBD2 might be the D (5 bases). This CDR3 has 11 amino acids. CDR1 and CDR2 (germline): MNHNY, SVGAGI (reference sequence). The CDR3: CASSYLTGLLF. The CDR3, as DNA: TGTGCCAGCAGTTACCTTACCGGACTGCTCTTT.

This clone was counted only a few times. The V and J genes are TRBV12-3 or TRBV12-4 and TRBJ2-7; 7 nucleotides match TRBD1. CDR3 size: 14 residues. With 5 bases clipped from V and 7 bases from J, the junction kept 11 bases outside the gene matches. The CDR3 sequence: CASSPSTGKGEQYF. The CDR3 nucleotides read TGTGCCAGCAGTCCATCGACAGGGAAAGGGGAGCAGTACTTC.

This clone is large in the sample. The CDR3 loop is CASSERTSGHNEQFF. The CDR3 DNA reads TGCGCCAGCAGTGAGAGGACTAGCGGTCACAATGAGCAGTTCTTC. The chain is built from TRBV10-1 and TRBJ2-1; 10 nucleotides agree with TRBD2. CDR3 size: 15 residues. The germline gives CDR1 WNHNN, CDR2 SYGVQD (reference sequence). J was trimmed by 5 bases and V by 2 bases; bases with no gene match: 3.

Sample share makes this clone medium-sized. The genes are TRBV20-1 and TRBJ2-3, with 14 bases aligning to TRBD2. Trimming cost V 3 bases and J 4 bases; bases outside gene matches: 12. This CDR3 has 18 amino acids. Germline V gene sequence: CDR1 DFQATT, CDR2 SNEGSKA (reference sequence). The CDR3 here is CSARSRGTSGSRADTQYF. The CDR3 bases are TGCAGTGCTAGGTCCCGTGGGACTAGCGGGAGTAGGGCAGATACGCAGTATTTT.

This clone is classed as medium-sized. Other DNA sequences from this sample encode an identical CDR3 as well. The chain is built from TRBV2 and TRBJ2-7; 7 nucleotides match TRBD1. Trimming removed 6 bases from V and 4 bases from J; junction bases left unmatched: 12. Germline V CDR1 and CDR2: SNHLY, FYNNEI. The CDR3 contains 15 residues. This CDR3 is CASSPRRQGVYEQYF. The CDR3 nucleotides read TGTGCCAGCAGCCCCCGCAGACAGGGAGTGTACGAGCAGTACTTC.

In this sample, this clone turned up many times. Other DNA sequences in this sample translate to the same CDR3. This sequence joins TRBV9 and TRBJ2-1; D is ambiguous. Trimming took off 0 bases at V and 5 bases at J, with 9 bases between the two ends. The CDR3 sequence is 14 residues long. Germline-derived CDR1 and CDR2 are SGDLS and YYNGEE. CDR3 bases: TGTGCCAGCAGCGTAGGAAGGTTAGACAATGAGCAGTTCTTC. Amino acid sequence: CASSVGRLDNEQFF.